One and the same sample provided the 32 T cell receptor beta chains below, sequenced in a study of T-cell memory formation after mild COVID-19. TCRdb reprocessed the 5' RACE reads with MiXCR, giving one entry per CDR3 protein. The repertoire consists of approximately 570,000 distinct CDR3 sequences, with about a sixth occurring once and the leading ten covering about 12%. Sequenced sample: PBMCs or a T cell subset sorted from them (not recorded which). The receptors here all came from an adult woman who had mild COVID-19 (a few samples of this study predate the infection). Cell type and time point are not known.

This clonotype was recorded a few times. The chain recombines TRBV12-3 or TRBV12-4 with TRBJ1-2; tentatively, D is TRBD1 (5 bases). V was clipped by 3 bases and J by 8 bases, with 13 bases between them. CDR3 size: 13 residues. The CDR3 here is CASSFGRDLGYTF. DNA of the CDR3: TGTGCCAGCAGTTTCGGCAGGGATCTGGGCTACACCTTC.

The chain has TRBV2 and TRBJ2-3; possibly TRBD2 for D (5 bases). The germline CDR1 and CDR2 sequences are SNHLY and FYNNEI. The V end lost 5 bases, the J end lost 0 bases, and 15 bases lay between the germline ends. The CDR3 sequence is 16 residues long. The CDR3 region has the DNA TGTGCCAGCAGTTTTCTAGCTCGTATTAGCACAGATACGCAGTATTTT. It is translated as CASSFLARISTDTQYF.

To note about this clonotype: The germline gene is not matched at one end of the junction; a read error may be the cause. V and J are TRBV18 and TRBJ2-1; 7 nucleotides line up with TRBD1. The CDR3 length is 12 residues. CDR1 and CDR2 (germline): KGHSH, LQKENI. CDR3 nucleotide sequence: TGTGCCAGCTCATCAGACAGGGCGAGTTTCATCTTC. Protein: CASSSDRASFIF.

This clonotype was counted between two and nine times. Germline and junction disagree at one end, which may indicate a read error. This rearrangement joins TRBV7-7 to TRBJ2-3, with a tentative D call TRBD1 (6 bases). Germline lookup yields CDR1 SSHAT and CDR2 FNYEAQ (reference sequence). CDR3 length equals 17 residues. CDR3 nucleotides: TGTGCTAGCAGCTTAGGCCACCGGGACAAGGTGACAGATACGCAGTATTTT. It specifies CASSLGHRDKVTDTQYF.

The sample holds a few counts of this clonotype. The V and J genes are TRBV4-3 and TRBJ1-1; 10 positions match TRBD1. Germline loops: CDR1 LGHNA, CDR2 YSLEER. Losses at the gene ends were 6 bases for V and 4 bases for J; bases not matched to a gene: 5. The CDR3 runs to 14 residues. The CDR3 spells CASRTGGAGTEAFF. The CDR3 nucleotides are TGCGCCAGCAGGACAGGGGGCGCTGGCACTGAAGCTTTCTTT.

This clonotype has a count of ten or more. V and J are TRBV5-6 and TRBJ1-2; D perhaps matches TRBD1 (5 bases). Germline V CDR1 and CDR2: SGHDT, YYEEEE. This CDR3 is built from 16 residues. V shed 0 bases and J shed 0 bases, with 12 bases lying between them. CDR3 loop: CASSLGLTATNYGYTF. As DNA, the CDR3 is TGTGCCAGCAGCTTGGGACTGACAGCTACTAACTATGGCTACACCTTC.

This clonotype was seen repeatedly, ten times or more. The rearrangement joins TRBV5-1 to TRBJ1-6, with 7 bases aligning to TRBD1. The CDR3 covers 15 residues. Germline assignment: CDR1 SGHRS and CDR2 YFSETQ. Trimming at V came to 1 base and at J to 8 bases, leaving 6 bases not matched to a gene. CDR3 nucleotides: TGCGCCAGCAGCTTGACGACAGGGCAGGATTCACCCCTCCACTTT. This encodes CASSLTTGQDSPLHF. Full variable domain (outside the CDR3, taken from reference TRBV5-1 and TRBJ1-6): KAGVTQTPRYLIKTRGQQVTLSCSPISGHRSVSWYQQTPGQGLQFLFEYFSETQRNKGNFPGRFSGRQFSNSRSEMNVSTLELGDSALYLCASSLTTGQDSPLHFGNGTRLTVT.

V and J are TRBV5-1 and TRBJ2-6; 8 bases are shared with TRBD1. Germline trimming cut 4 bases from V and 2 bases from J; bases unmatched to any gene: 5. Looked up from germline, CDR1 is SGHRS and CDR2 is YFSETQ. The CDR3 is 16 residues long. The CDR3 protein is CASSEDRATGANVLTF. The CDR3 coding sequence is TGCGCCAGCAGCGAGGACAGGGCAACTGGGGCCAACGTCCTGACTTTC.

The chain carries TRBV5-1 and TRBJ1-1; D is possibly TRBD1 (6 bases). CDR1 is SGHRS and CDR2 is YFSETQ in the germline V gene. The CDR3 contains 15 residues. V gave up 0 bases and J gave up 3 bases, with 12 bases separating them. CDR3 in amino acids: CASSLVQGMDTEAFF. The CDR3 bases are TGCGCCAGCAGCTTGGTCCAGGGGATGGACACTGAAGCTTTCTTT.

This clonotype was detected only a few times. V and J are TRBV6-5 and TRBJ1-2; D is perhaps TRBD1 (5 bases). Germline CDR1 reads MNHEY; CDR2 reads SVGAGI. This CDR3 is 14 amino acids long. The V end was cut by 0 bases, the J end by 8 bases, with 13 bases between. The CDR3 sequence is CASSYSGRGTGYTF. The DNA of the CDR3 is TGTGCCAGCAGTTACTCGGGACGCGGAACAGGCTACACCTTC.

This clonotype has just one count. This chain joins TRBV6-2 or TRBV6-3 and TRBJ1-5; tentatively, D is TRBD1 (5 bases). Germline loops: CDR1 MNHEY, CDR2 SVGEGT. The CDR3 runs 16 residues. The ends were cut back, 5 bases at V and 2 bases at J, with 16 bases in the middle. CDR3 bases: TGTGCCAGCAGTCCTGACCGGGGGGTTGGCAATCAGCCCCAGCATTTT. It translates to CASSPDRGVGNQPQHF.

The chain links TRBV29-1 to TRBJ1-5, with a weak D call TRBD1 (6 bases). This CDR3 contains 15 residues. Germline values: CDR1 SQVTM, CDR2 ANQGSEA. V lost 5 bases and J 6 bases, leaving 20 bases between the germline ends. DNA of the CDR3: TGCAGCGTTTACCCCCTCAGGGGCCTTCTTCAGCCCCAGCATTTT. As protein: CSVYPLRGLLQPQHF.

This clonotype has only a few counts. The DNA for the CDR3 is TGTGCCAGCAGGGTTTACTCTGGAAACACCATATATTTT. As protein: CASRVYSGNTIYF. The chain is built from TRBV6-1 and TRBJ1-3; no clear D. Germline V gives CDR1 MNHNS, CDR2 SASEGT. The germline V and J ends were trimmed by 6 bases and 0 bases, with 6 bases remaining between them. The CDR3 spans 13 residues.

This clonotype was counted ten times or more. The junction departs from the called germline gene at one end, perhaps through a read error. V is TRBV5-1 and J is TRBJ2-7; D may correspond to TRBD1 or TRBD2 (5 bases each). Germline CDR1 is SGHRS and CDR2 is YFSETQ. The CDR3 is made up of 15 amino acids. CDR3: CASSLSPGSSYEQYF. Written as DNA, the CDR3 is TGTGCCAGCAGCTTATCCCCAGGGAGCTCCTACGAGCAGTACTTC.

This clonotype was seen repeatedly, ten times or more. The chain uses TRBV7-2 and TRBJ1-2, with no clear D. The CDR3 length is 13 residues. Germline CDR1 and CDR2: SGHTA and FQGNSA. Trimming pared 2 bases from V and 3 bases from J, leaving 7 bases between. In DNA, the CDR3 is TGTGCCAGCAGCTTAAGCATGGACTATGGCTACACCTTC. As protein: CASSLSMDYGYTF. Complete variable domain (other parts from reference TRBV7-2 and TRBJ1-2): GAGVSQSPSNKVTEKGKDVELRCDPISGHTALYWYRQSLGQGLEFLIYFQGNSAPDKSGLPSDRFSAERTGGSVSTLTIQRTQQEDSAVYLCASSLSMDYGYTFGSGTRLTVV.

The table lists this clonotype with a few counts. V and J are TRBV19 and TRBJ2-3; D possibly corresponds to TRBD2 (6 bases). The CDR3 length is 16 residues. Looked up from germline, CDR1 is LNHDA and CDR2 is SQIVND (reference sequence). Between the trimmed V and J ends, which lost 4 bases and 2 bases, there was a span of 16 bases. CDR3 coding DNA: TGTGCCAGTAGTAACCAGGGACTCGACTTCACAGATACGCAGTATTTT. Translating gives CASSNQGLDFTDTQYF. Complete variable domain (other parts from reference TRBV19 and TRBJ2-3): DGGITQSPKYLFRKEGQNVTLSCEQNLNHDAMYWYRQDPGQGLRLIYYSQIVNDFQKGDIAEGYSVSREKKESFPLTVTSAQKNPTAFYLCASSNQGLDFTDTQYFGPGTRLTVL.

The chain couples TRBV2 to TRBJ2-7; possibly TRBD1 or TRBD2 for D (5 bases each). Germline CDR1 is SNHLY and CDR2 is FYNNEI. The length of the CDR3 is 15 residues. Trimming cost V 4 bases and J 0 bases, with 13 bases left between them. The CDR3 region has the DNA TGTGCCAGCAGTGTGAGGCCAGGGAGCTCCTACGAGCAGTACTTC. Its translation: CASSVRPGSSYEQYF.

In its sample, this clonotype was seen a few times. The chain is built from TRBV7-2 and TRBJ2-1; 13 bases match TRBD2. The CDR3 length is 15 residues. Germline loops: CDR1 SGHTA, CDR2 FQGNSA. V gave up 6 bases and J gave up 6 bases; unmatched junction bases: 5. The CDR3 region is CASSTGLAGVNEQFF. In nucleotides, the CDR3 is TGTGCCAGCAGTACAGGACTAGCGGGAGTCAATGAGCAGTTCTTC.

The rearrangement uses TRBV7-2 and TRBJ2-2; D may be TRBD2 (5 bases). V lost 1 base and J lost 3, with 12 bases in between. This CDR3 is built from 16 residues. Looked up from germline, CDR1 is SGHTA and CDR2 is FQGNSA. In nucleotides, the CDR3 is TGTGCCAGCAGCTTAGGAGCGGAGTGGGACACCGGGGAGCTGTTTTTT. Protein: CASSLGAEWDTGELFF.

V usage is TRBV14 and J usage is TRBJ1-1; a possible D gene is TRBD1 (5 bases). Germline V gene data show CDR1 as SGHDN and CDR2 as FVKESK. The CDR3 loop spans 13 amino acids. V lost 8 bases to trimming and J lost 0 bases, with 10 bases between them. The CDR3 DNA reads as TGTGCCAGCGCGGGACGGGTGAACACTGAAGCTTTCTTT. Amino acid sequence: CASAGRVNTEAFF.

The chain has TRBV2 and TRBJ1-1; TRBD1 matches at 9 bases. J lost 4 bases, V lost 3 bases, and 6 bases had no gene match. CDR3 length: 15 residues. Germline-derived CDR1 and CDR2 are SNHLY and FYNNEI. This CDR3 reads CASSDGTGPGTEAFF. CDR3 DNA sequence: TGTGCCAGCAGTGACGGGACAGGGCCGGGCACTGAAGCTTTCTTT. Full variable domain (remainder filled in from reference TRBV2 and TRBJ1-1): EPEVTQTPSHQVTQMGQEVILRCVPISNHLYFYWYRQILGQKVEFLVSFYNNEISEKSEIFDDQFSVERPDGSNFTLKIRSTKLEDSAMYFCASSDGTGPGTEAFFGQGTRLTVV.

The chain is built from TRBV7-9 and TRBJ2-3; D is unresolved. Germline CDR1 and CDR2: SEHNR and FQNEAQ (reference sequence). V lost 8 bases to trimming and J lost 6 bases, with 24 bases between them. The CDR3 is 16 residues long. The CDR3, as DNA: TGTGCCAGCTCAGGTGGTCAATCGGTGCCGCCGGATACGCAGTATTTT. Translating gives CASSGGQSVPPDTQYF.

This clonotype was found once. This sequence joins TRBV24-1 and TRBJ1-2; D gene unclear. The CDR3 loop spans 13 amino acids. Germline CDR1 and CDR2: KGHDR and SFDVKD. Trimming took off 6 bases at V and 8 bases at J, with 15 bases between the two ends. CDR3 in DNA: TGTGCCACCAGTCGACTTAGCGGGGAAGGCTACACCTTC. It specifies CATSRLSGEGYTF.

This clonotype appeared a few times. Germline and junction disagree at one end, which may indicate a read error. This chain uses TRBV24-1 with TRBJ2-1, with D hard to call. Germline CDR1 KGHDR, CDR2 SFDVKD. The CDR3 covers 14 residues. CDR3 sequence: CATSEGLGYNEQFF. The CDR3 bases are TGTGCCACCAGTGAGGGTTTGGGTTACAACGAGCAGTTCTTC.

Worth noting for this clonotype: A single base separates this from a much larger clone, so it may be a read error. The gene calls are TRBV9 and TRBJ1-1; D uncertain. Germline V lookup: CDR1 SGDLS, CDR2 YYNGEE. The CDR3 covers 13 residues. The CDR3 spells CASSGGRLPEVFF. CDR3 coding DNA: TGTGCCAGCAGCGGCGGGCGGCTCCCTGAAGTTTTCTTT.

The chain employs TRBV6-1 and TRBJ1-4; TRBD1 matches 9 bases. CDR3 size: 15 residues. V trimming: 5 bases; J trimming: 7 bases; junction bases outside the gene matches: 8. Germline lookup yields CDR1 MNHNS and CDR2 SASEGT. As DNA, the CDR3 is TGTGCCAGCAGTCGAACCGGGACAGGGCGTGAAAAACTGTTTTTT. Its translation is CASSRTGTGREKLFF.

V and J are TRBV29-1 and TRBJ2-7, with 8 bases fitting TRBD1. This CDR3 region has 14 residues. Germline-derived CDR1 and CDR2 are SQVTM and ANQGSEA. Germline trimming cut 6 bases from V and 3 bases from J; bases unmatched to any gene: 10. The CDR3 DNA follows: TGCAGCGTGGGGCCCCGGACAGGGAGCTACGAGCAGTACTTC. Translated, it gives CSVGPRTGSYEQYF.

J is TRBJ2-7 and V is TRBV4-3; D is undetermined. In germline, CDR1 is LGHNA, CDR2 YSLEER. V lost 4 bases and J lost 4, with 11 bases in between. This CDR3 comprises 13 residues. The CDR3 nucleotides are TGCGCCAGCAGCCCCTATATAGGGTACGAGCAGTACTTC. Translated, it gives CASSPYIGYEQYF.

The rearrangement links TRBV7-9 to TRBJ2-1, with D tentatively TRBD1 or TRBD2 (5 bases each). Germline CDR1 SEHNR, CDR2 FQNEAQ (reference sequence). V lost 7 bases to trimming and J lost 5 bases, with 18 bases between them. The CDR3 contains 15 residues. Here the CDR3 DNA reads TGTGCCAGCACCTCCCTGGGGACCGTCCACAATGAGCAGTTCTTC. Protein: CASTSLGTVHNEQFF.

In its sample, this clonotype was seen a few times. This sequence joins TRBV27 and TRBJ1-6; D gene uncertain. The ends were cut back, 4 bases at V and 0 bases at J, with 7 bases in the middle. Germline V lookup: CDR1 MNHEY, CDR2 SMNVEV (reference sequence). This CDR3 is 15 amino acids long. The CDR3 here is CASSSKSSYNSPLHF. CDR3 DNA: TGTGCCAGCAGTTCGAAGAGCTCCTATAATTCACCCCTCCACTTT.

The V and J genes are TRBV13 and TRBJ2-3, with 8 bases matching TRBD2. J was trimmed by 2 bases and V by 3 bases; bases with no gene match: 7. Germline assignment: CDR1 PRHDT and CDR2 FYEKMQ (reference sequence). This CDR3 contains 16 residues. The CDR3 DNA follows: TGTGCCAGCAGCTTCGGGAGGGATTTCTTCACAGATACGCAGTATTTT. This gives the protein CASSFGRDFFTDTQYF.

This clonotype was observed a handful of times. The V gene is TRBV12-3 or TRBV12-4, the J gene TRBJ1-2, with D tentatively TRBD1 (6 bases). The CDR3 is made up of 15 amino acids. The V end lost 3 bases, the J end lost 4 bases, and 15 bases lay between the germline ends. The CDR3 loop reads CASSLGAQGIYGYTF. The CDR3 nucleotides read TGTGCCAGCAGTTTGGGGGCTCAGGGGATCTATGGCTACACCTTC.